The clone carrying this T cell receptor (beta chain) was found many times. Trimming took 5 bases from V and 3 from J; bases not matched to a gene: 12. Germline CDR1 SGHTA, CDR2 FQGNSA. The length of the CDR3 is 18 residues. This sample stems from a study of early T cells in non-severe SARS-CoV-2 infection. TCRdb used MiXCR to reprocess the 5' RACE reads, holding one entry per CDR3 protein. The data contain 25,000 to 30,000 distinct CDR3 sequences, less than 6.5% of them singletons. The V gene is TRBV7-2, the J gene TRBJ2-7; 14 nucleotides match TRBD2. This receptor was taken from an adult who was a healthcare worker with PCR-confirmed SARS-CoV-2 infection or an uninfected control (not recorded which). Sequencing was done on a sample of whole blood. This chain's CDR3 is CASSPPPGTSGSNYEQYF. Here the CDR3 DNA reads TGTGCCAGCAGCCCCCCTCCCGGGACTAGCGGGAGTAACTACGAGCAGTACTTC.